This T cell receptor beta chain stems from a study of a mutant IDH1 vaccine in newly diagnosed glioma. Study summary: Vaccines were begun 4-6 weeks after radiotherapy alone, or with temozolomide cycles. Participants attended visit V12, the safety follow-up, at week 35, and then attended visit V13 at week 47. Previous care, which was radiotherapy, temozolomide, or both, most often involved both.

The table came from immunoSEQ multiplex PCR; TCRdb's copy has only in-frame clones and leaves some out. The sample has roughly 86,000 clones; roughly 91% are singletons. Study-level findings and limits: Around 93% of patients showed vaccine-induced immune responses across multiple MHC alleles.

With regard to this clone: The antigen is undetermined.

Noted time point: week 47, end of study. The investigators gave 300 ug of mutant IDH1 20-mer peptide in each vaccine dose, together with topical imiquimod. The sequence came from a woman in her forties or fifties with glioma. Specimen: PBMCs, collected from a glioma patient whose treatment included an IDH1 peptide vaccine.

CDR3 loop: CASSPRGAETQYF. DNA for the CDR3: TGTGCCAGCAGCCCTAGGGGGGCGGAGACCCAGTACTTC. J is TRBJ2-5 and V is TRBV7-6; D is possibly TRBD1 or TRBD2 (6 bases each). Trimming removed 5 bases at V and 5 bases at J, with 12 bases between. The CDR3 has 13 residues. Germline V CDR1 and CDR2: SGHVS, FNYEAQ.